This T cell receptor beta chain emerged from a study of blood T cell repertoires in COVID-19. Per the germline V gene, CDR1 is SQVTM and CDR2 is ANQGSEA. The CDR3 has 13 amino acids. Trimming left V 6 bases short and J 2 bases short, with 13 bases between. Libraries were prepared by immunoSEQ multiplex PCR; TCRdb keeps only in-frame clonotypes and omits some of them. The sample carries a few hundred thousand clones, more than 75% recorded once. The chain combines TRBV29-1 with TRBJ1-1; D remains unclear. The source material was PBMCs or T cells enriched from blood (not recorded which). The receptor was isolated from a woman between 25 and 40 years old who had recovered from COVID-19. The CDR3 nucleotides are TGCAGCGTACTGACATCCCCAAACACTGAAGCTTTCTTT. Amino acid sequence: CSVLTSPNTEAFF. Variable domain in full (rest from reference TRBV29-1 and TRBJ1-1): SAVISQKPSRDICQRGTSLTIQCQVDSQVTMMFWYRQQPGQSLTLIATANQGSEATYESGFVIDKFPISRPNLTFSTLTVSNMSPEDSSIYLCSVLTSPNTEAFFGQGTRLTVV.